This T cell receptor beta chain was documented in a study of post-analysis software for immune sequencing data. cDNA libraries of TCR beta carried unique molecular identifiers. TCRdb re-analysed the PCR reads in MiXCR, keeping a single row per CDR3 protein. This sample has 450,000 or so distinct CDR3 sequences, with less than 45% found just once. General observations from the study: The five TRBV segments detected at higher frequency in patients than in controls included TRBV5-6, TRBV5-1 and TRBV20-1.

CDR3 length equals 12 residues. CDR1 and CDR2 (germline): MDHEN, SYDVKM. Trimming pared 5 bases from V and 11 bases from J, leaving 16 bases between. Remarks on this clonotype: Its antigen is unidentified.

The receptor was isolated from a girl aged 5-17 years with multiple sclerosis. The sample consisted of blood. The chain has TRBV28 and TRBJ2-7; a weak D match, TRBD2 (7 bases). In DNA, the CDR3 is TGTGCCAGCAGTAGGGGGGGGGAGATTGAGTACTTC. Translating gives CASSRGGEIEYF.